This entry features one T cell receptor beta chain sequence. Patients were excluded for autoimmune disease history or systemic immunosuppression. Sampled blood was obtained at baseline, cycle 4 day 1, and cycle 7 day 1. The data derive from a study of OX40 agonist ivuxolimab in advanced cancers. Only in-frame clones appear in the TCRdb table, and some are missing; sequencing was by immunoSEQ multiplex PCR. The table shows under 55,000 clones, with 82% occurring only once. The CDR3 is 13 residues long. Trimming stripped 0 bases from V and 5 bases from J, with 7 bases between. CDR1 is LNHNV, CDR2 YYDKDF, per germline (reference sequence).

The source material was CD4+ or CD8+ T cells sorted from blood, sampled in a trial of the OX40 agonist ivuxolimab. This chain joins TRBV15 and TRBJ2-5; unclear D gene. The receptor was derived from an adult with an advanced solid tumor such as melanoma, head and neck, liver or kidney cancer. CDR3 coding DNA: TGTGCCACCAGCAGAGAGTACGTCGAGACCCAGTACTTC. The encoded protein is CATSREYVETQYF.